The rows below give T cell receptor beta chains drawn from one sample of a study of T cell responses to AZD1222 COVID-19 vaccine. The method was immunoSEQ multiplex PCR; TCRdb's version includes in-frame clones alone and lacks a portion of them. The table has some 150,000 clones, 70% to 90% seen once; the top ten hold 2.5% to 3.5%. The sample here was peripheral blood, taken 28 days after the second AZD1222 dose. These receptors came from an adult who received the AZD1222 COVID-19 vaccine. Both conserved end residues are part of each CDR3. The D gene is left open where the match is weak. Size tells how often a clone was seen (once, few, many) or the class of an expanded clone, and some rows leave it out.

j_call clone_size v_call d_call cdr3_aa cdr3_nt
TRBJ1-5 NA TRBV27 TRBD1 CASPRPPAGGDNQPQHF TGTGCCAGCCCTCGCCCCCCCGCAGGGGGCGACAATCAGCCCCAGCATTTT
TRBJ1-1 NA TRBV2 TRBD1 CASSGRGHTEAFF TGTGCCAGCAGTGGAAGGGGGCACACTGAAGCTTTCTTT
TRBJ2-3 NA TRBV7-8 NA CASSLALDGDTQYF TGTGCCAGCAGCTTAGCGCTCGATGGAGATACGCAGTATTTT
TRBJ2-1 once TRBV9 TRBD1 CASARLRQGARNEQFF TGTGCCAGTGCCAGGCTTCGTCAGGGGGCAAGAAATGAGCAGTTCTTC
TRBJ1-1 few TRBV7-3 NA CASSSGQNTEAFF TGTGCCAGCAGCTCGGGACAGAACACTGAAGCTTTCTTT
TRBJ2-3 NA TRBV10-3 TRBD2 CATEAGGGTDTQYF TGTGCCACCGAGGCGGGAGGCGGCACAGATACGCAGTATTTT
TRBJ1-2 NA TRBV5-1 NA CASSVESYGYTF TGCGCCAGCAGCGTGGAGAGCTATGGCTACACCTTC
TRBJ1-6 NA TRBV11-2 NA CASSLRGDSPLHF TGTGCCAGCAGCTTGCGCGGGGATTCACCCCTCCACTTT
TRBJ2-3 once TRBV9 NA CASSVRPLGTDTQYF TGTGCCAGCAGCGTGAGGCCGTTAGGAACAGATACGCAGTATTTT
TRBJ2-3 NA TRBV2 TRBD1 CASAPGQGSTDTQYF TGTGCCAGCGCCCCGGGACAGGGAAGCACAGATACGCAGTATTTT
TRBJ2-2 NA TRBV30 NA CAWNWGRGGELFF TGTGCCTGGAATTGGGGCAGGGGCGGGGAGCTGTTTTTT
TRBJ2-6 NA TRBV30 TRBD1 CAWSGGDRGLSGANVLTF TGTGCCTGGAGTGGGGGTGACAGGGGGTTGTCTGGGGCCAACGTCCTGACTTTC
TRBJ2-7 NA TRBV5-6 NA CASSLSLGGGYEQYF TGTGCCAGCAGCCTCTCCTTGGGGGGCGGATACGAGCAGTACTTC
TRBJ2-1 once TRBV6-5 NA CASSYSNVGEQFF TGTGCCAGCAGTTACTCGAATGTCGGTGAGCAGTTCTTC
TRBJ2-7 NA TRBV6-5 TRBD2 CASRRLASLQQYF TGTGCCAGCAGGCGACTAGCGAGCTTGCAGCAGTACTTC
TRBJ2-2 NA TRBV6-4 NA CASSANGRGGELFF TGTGCCAGCAGTGCAAACGGTAGAGGCGGGGAGCTGTTTTTT
TRBJ1-5 NA TRBV9 TRBD1 CASSVVNGQGSVQPQHF TGTGCCAGCAGCGTAGTAAACGGACAGGGGTCGGTCCAGCCCCAGCATTTT
TRBJ2-3 NA TRBV27 NA CASSRQVGTSTDTQYF TGTGCCAGCAGCCGGCAGGTGGGGACTAGCACAGATACGCAGTATTTT
TRBJ1-5 NA TRBV28 NA CASSSPETGSNQPQHF TGTGCCAGCAGTTCCCCTGAAACTGGGAGCAATCAGCCCCAGCATTTT
TRBJ2-5 NA TRBV11-3 NA CASSSSEGGTQYF TGTGCCAGCAGCTCTAGCGAGGGTGGGACCCAGTACTTC
TRBJ2-7 NA TRBV6-6 NA CASSRLGLSGAPSYEQYF TGTGCCAGCAGTCGTTTGGGGCTGTCCGGGGCCCCCTCCTACGAGCAGTACTTC
TRBJ1-2 NA TRBV28 TRBD1 CASSSYRGSGYTF TGTGCCAGCAGTTCGTACAGGGGGTCTGGCTACACCTTC
TRBJ1-5 NA TRBV30 NA CAGGTAPNQPQHF TGTGCCGGGGGCACGGCCCCAAATCAGCCCCAGCATTTT
TRBJ1-5 few TRBV28 NA CASGTLGGQGNQPQHF TGTGCCAGCGGGACCCTCGGGGGGCAAGGGAATCAGCCCCAGCATTTT
TRBJ1-4 NA TRBV10-3 NA CAISESKNEKLFF TGTGCCATCAGTGAGTCGAAAAATGAAAAACTGTTTTTT
TRBJ1-6 once TRBV30 NA CAWEGSYNSPLHF TGTGCCTGGGAGGGTTCCTATAATTCACCCCTCCACTTT
TRBJ2-7 NA TRBV19 NA CASKFRDSAEQYF TGTGCCAGTAAATTCCGGGACTCAGCCGAGCAGTACTTC
TRBJ2-1 NA TRBV5-8 NA CASTPRNSYNEQFF TGTGCCAGCACCCCGAGGAACTCCTACAATGAGCAGTTCTTC
TRBJ1-3 NA TRBV19 NA CASSSKVRNTIYF TGTGCCAGCTCATCCAAAGTAAGAAACACCATATATTTT
TRBJ1-5 once TRBV24-1 NA CAIDINFEPQHF TGTGCCATCGATATAAATTTTGAGCCCCAGCATTTT
TRBJ2-5 NA TRBV6-5 TRBD2 CASCSGRAGETQYF TGTGCCAGCTGTAGCGGGAGGGCCGGGGAGACCCAGTACTTC
TRBJ2-7 NA TRBV4-1 NA CASSQAAGTTYEQYF TGCGCCAGCAGCCAGGCTGCCGGGACCACCTACGAGCAGTACTTC
TRBJ2-3 NA TRBV5-1 TRBD2 CASSLGVAGITDTQYF TGCGCCAGCAGCTTGGGGGTAGCGGGGATAACAGATACGCAGTATTTT
TRBJ1-5 once TRBV7-6 NA CASSSGTGNQPQHF TGTGCCAGCAGCTCAGGGACCGGCAATCAGCCCCAGCATTTT
TRBJ2-7 NA TRBV2 TRBD2 CASSEPSGLAGEQYF TGTGCCAGCAGTGAACCCTCGGGACTAGCGGGTGAGCAGTACTTC
TRBJ1-3 NA TRBV28 NA CATHGGSGNTIYF TGTGCCACCCACGGGGGCTCTGGAAACACCATATATTTT
TRBJ2-7 NA TRBV5-1 TRBD1 CASSSSGTGFEQYF TGCGCCAGCAGCAGCTCCGGGACAGGGTTCGAGCAGTACTTC
TRBJ1-2 NA TRBV10-1 NA CASSESIGAGYTF TGCGCCAGCAGTGAGTCGATAGGGGCCGGCTACACCTTC
TRBJ1-2 NA TRBV28 TRBD1 CASSFQGQGGYGYTF TGTGCCAGCAGTTTCCAGGGACAGGGGGGGTATGGCTACACCTTC
TRBJ2-2 NA TRBV7-2 NA CASSLALGTSYGELFF TGTGCCAGCAGCTTAGCGCTAGGGACAAGCTACGGGGAGCTGTTTTTT
TRBJ2-1 NA TRBV24-1 NA CATSDPGRNYNEQFF TGTGCCACCAGTGACCCCGGACGGAATTACAATGAGCAGTTCTTC
TRBJ2-5 NA TRBV9 NA CASSAPGTYQETQYF TGTGCCAGCAGCGCGCCAGGGACGTACCAAGAGACCCAGTACTTC
TRBJ2-6 NA TRBV19 TRBD1 CASSPRDSLSSGANVLTF TGTGCCAGTAGTCCTCGGGACAGCCTGAGCTCTGGGGCCAACGTCCTGACTTTC
TRBJ2-7 NA TRBV7-8 NA CASSLGSGLGEQYF TGTGCCAGCAGCTTAGGGAGCGGGCTGGGCGAGCAGTACTTC
TRBJ2-3 NA TRBV9 NA CASSLSGGARIDTQYF TGTGCCAGCAGCCTTAGTGGGGGGGCACGGATAGATACGCAGTATTTT
TRBJ2-1 NA TRBV6-4 NA CASGGARNEQFF TGTGCCAGCGGGGGGGCCCGGAATGAGCAGTTCTTC
TRBJ1-2 NA TRBV5-1 NA CASSLGNYGYTF TGCGCCAGCAGCTTGGGGAACTATGGCTACACCTTC
TRBJ1-1 NA TRBV5-1 TRBD1 CASSRTTGAPEAFF TGCGCCAGCAGCAGAACGACAGGGGCCCCTGAAGCTTTCTTT
TRBJ2-3 few TRBV29-1 TRBD1 CSVGQGGLSYTDTQYF TGCAGCGTTGGACAGGGGGGGTTGTCCTACACAGATACGCAGTATTTT
TRBJ2-2 NA TRBV30 TRBD2 CAWSPSGRTGELFF TGTGCCTGGAGTCCTAGCGGGAGAACCGGGGAGCTGTTTTTT
TRBJ2-1 NA TRBV5-1 NA CASSSGFEPFF TGCGCCAGCAGCTCCGGCTTTGAACCGTTCTTC
TRBJ1-2 NA TRBV11-2 NA CASNLSNGIFGTF TGTGCCAGCAACTTATCTAACGGGATTTTTGGGACCTTC
TRBJ2-5 NA TRBV5-1 TRBD2 CASSLAGRGVEETQYF TGCGCCAGCAGCTTGGCAGGTCGGGGGGTGGAGGAGACCCAGTACTTC
TRBJ1-1 NA TRBV4-1 NA CASREGFSGTEAFF TGCGCCAGCAGAGAGGGTTTCTCGGGGACTGAAGCTTTCTTT
TRBJ2-7 once TRBV12-3/TRBV12-4 NA CASRWDFTHEQYF TGTGCCAGTAGATGGGACTTTACCCACGAGCAGTACTTC
TRBJ2-7 NA TRBV12-5 NA CASGFAGADEQYF TGTGCTAGTGGTTTCGCGGGGGCGGACGAGCAGTACTTC
TRBJ1-6 NA TRBV27 NA CAGARQYNSPLHF TGTGCCGGAGCGCGGCAGTATAATTCACCCCTCCACTTT
TRBJ2-5 NA TRBV27 NA CASSLSTVGTQYF TGTGCCAGCAGTTTATCAACCGTAGGGACCCAGTACTTC
TRBJ2-1 NA TRBV7-3 TRBD2 CATNQGMRTSYNEQFF TGTGCCACTAATCAGGGAATGAGGACTAGCTACAATGAGCAGTTCTTC